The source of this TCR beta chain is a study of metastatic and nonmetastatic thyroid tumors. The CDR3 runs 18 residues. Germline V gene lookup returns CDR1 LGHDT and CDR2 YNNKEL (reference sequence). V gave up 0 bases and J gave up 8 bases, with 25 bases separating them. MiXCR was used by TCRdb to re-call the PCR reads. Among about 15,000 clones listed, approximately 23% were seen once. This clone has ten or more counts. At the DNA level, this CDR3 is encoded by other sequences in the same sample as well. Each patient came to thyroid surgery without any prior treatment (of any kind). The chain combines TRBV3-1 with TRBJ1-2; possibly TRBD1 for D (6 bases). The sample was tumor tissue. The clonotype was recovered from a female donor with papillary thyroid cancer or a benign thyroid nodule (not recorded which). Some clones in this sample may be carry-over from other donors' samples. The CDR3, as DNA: TGTGCCAGCAGCCAAGAAGGGGGGAGGGCAGGGAGGTTCTACGGCTACACCTTC. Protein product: CASSQEGGRAGRFYGYTF.